The 25 T cell receptor beta chains below were found in one sample sequenced in a study of T cell responses to AZD1222 COVID-19 vaccine (dated by TCRdb to 2020 to 2022). The method behind the library was the immunoSEQ multiplex PCR assay. TCRdb mirrors the immuneACCESS table, restricted to in-frame sequences. Some clones are absent from its copies; in checked studies, under half trace to an unresolved V gene, and the reason for the others is unknown. This sample lists 95,000 to 150,000 clones; around 90% were detected once. The biggest ten clones account for 3.5% to 4.5% of the sample. What the time point label conveys for this sample: baseline before first vaccination. The starting material was peripheral blood, obtained on day 0 of AZD1222 vaccination. All receptors derive from an adult in good health.

This clone was counted between two and nine times. The rearrangement links TRBV7-8 to TRBJ1-5; TRBD1 agrees at 7 bases. This CDR3 spans 16 amino acids. The germline CDR1 and CDR2 sequences are SGHVS and FQNEAQ. Trimming removed 3 bases from V and 0 bases from J; junction bases left unmatched: 5. Here the CDR3 DNA reads TGTGCCAGCAGCTTGGGGACAGCCCATAGCAATCAGCCCCAGCATTTT. It yields the protein CASSLGTAHSNQPQHF.

The chain has TRBV10-1 and TRBJ1-6; D gene ambiguous. The germline V and J ends were trimmed by 5 bases and 0 bases, with 14 bases remaining between them. Germline loops: CDR1 WNHNN, CDR2 SYGVQD (reference sequence). The CDR3 totals 17 residues. The CDR3 nucleotides are TGCGCCAGCAGTTGGACGGACCGGAGCTCCTATAATTCACCCCTCCACTTT. Protein sequence: CASSWTDRSSYNSPLHF.

In nucleotides, the CDR3 is TGCGCCAGCAGCCAAGATCTCACCCTCCCATATGGCTACACCTTC. It codes for CASSQDLTLPYGYTF. The chain uses TRBV4-3 and TRBJ1-2; D uncertain. Between the trimmed V and J ends, which lost 0 bases and 5 bases, there was a span of 13 bases. Germline V gives CDR1 LGHNA, CDR2 YSLEER. The CDR3 contains 15 residues.

The CDR3 bases are TGTGCCAGTAGTCTGCGGACTAGCGGGAACACCGGGGAGCTGTTTTTT. Its translation is CASSLRTSGNTGELFF. V usage is TRBV19 and J usage is TRBJ2-2, with TRBD2 matching 10 bases. Germline CDR1 is LNHDA and CDR2 is SQIVND (reference sequence). The junction had 4 bases not matched to a gene; V was cut back by 5 bases and J by 1 base. The CDR3 covers 16 residues.

The chain employs TRBV30 and TRBJ1-6; D uncertain. Germline V gives CDR1 GTSNPN, CDR2 SVGIG (reference sequence). The V end was cut by 2 bases, the J end by 6 bases, with 8 bases between. CDR3 size: 13 residues. Here the CDR3 reads CAWSLQFNSPLHF. The CDR3, as DNA: TGTGCCTGGAGTCTCCAGTTTAATTCACCCCTCCACTTT.

The chain's CDR3 is CASSWTANSPLHF. For the CDR3, the DNA is TGTGCCAGCAGTTGGACAGCCAATTCACCCCTCCACTTT. V and J are TRBV12-3 or TRBV12-4 and TRBJ1-6; D may be TRBD1 (6 bases). V was pared by 4 bases and J by 7 bases, with 8 bases between. The CDR3 runs 13 residues.

The chain couples TRBV5-4 to TRBJ2-3; 12 nucleotides agree with TRBD2. The CDR3 consists of 18 residues. Germline CDR1 SGHNT, CDR2 YYREEE (reference sequence). J gave up 5 bases and V 6 bases, and 16 bases lay outside the gene matches. CDR3 region: CASTIGALAGGVGDTQYF. The CDR3 DNA reads TGTGCCAGCACTATAGGGGCACTAGCGGGAGGTGTGGGAGATACGCAGTATTTT.

The chain uses TRBV6-4 and TRBJ2-3, with TRBD2 matching over 10 bases. J lost 1 base, V lost 3 bases, and 10 bases had no gene match. The CDR3 length is 18 residues. Germline V gives CDR1 MRHNA, CDR2 SNTAGT. CDR3 coding DNA: TGTGCCAGCAGTGAGATCAGCCGAGCGGGAGGGGGCACAGATACGCAGTATTTT. Amino acids: CASSEISRAGGGTDTQYF.

This clone appeared many times. The chain recombines TRBV6-2 or TRBV6-3 with TRBJ2-2; D remains unclear. Deletions cut 2 bases from V and 3 bases from J, with 4 bases between. This CDR3 region has 13 residues. Germline CDR1 is MNHEY and CDR2 is SVGEGT. The CDR3: CASSYRDTGELFF. DNA for the CDR3: TGTGCCAGCAGTTACAGGGACACCGGGGAGCTGTTTTTT.

The V and J genes are TRBV7-2 and TRBJ2-1; D could derive from TRBD1 or TRBD2 (5 bases each). The CDR3 consists of 15 residues. Germline V gene lookup returns CDR1 SGHTA and CDR2 FQGNSA. V was shortened by 2 bases and J by 11 bases, with 19 bases between the two germline ends. The CDR3 DNA follows: TGTGCCAGCAGCTTATCTCAGGGTTCGAGGGCAAAGCAGTTCTTC. Encoded protein: CASSLSQGSRAKQFF.

This sequence joins TRBV18 and TRBJ2-7; TRBD2 agrees at 12 bases. V lost 1 base and J lost 4; bases outside the gene matches: 5. Germline V gives CDR1 KGHSH, CDR2 LQKENI. The CDR3 runs to 16 residues. The CDR3 DNA is TGTGCCAGCTCACCACGGACTAGCGGGGCCTCTTACGAGCAGTACTTC. Its protein product is CASSPRTSGASYEQYF.

This sequence joins TRBV18 and TRBJ2-1, with 9 nucleotides matching TRBD1. CDR1 and CDR2 (germline): KGHSH, LQKENI. The CDR3 totals 15 residues. V lost 2 bases, J lost 2 bases, and 1 base stayed unmatched. The CDR3 nucleotides read TGTGCCAGCTCACCAGGGACAGGGACCTACAATGAGCAGTTCTTC. This encodes CASSPGTGTYNEQFF. Complete variable domain (other parts from reference TRBV18 and TRBJ2-1): NAGVMQNPRHLVRRRGQEARLRCSPMKGHSHVYWYRQLPEEGLKFMVYLQKENIIDESGMPKERFSAEFPKEGPSILRIQQVVRGDSAAYFCASSPGTGTYNEQFFGPGTRLTVL.

Points on this clone: A read error may account for a junction end that differs from germline. The J gene is TRBJ1-5, the V gene TRBV25-1; D not resolved. CDR1 is MGHDK and CDR2 is SYGVNS in the germline V gene. The CDR3 spans 14 residues. The DNA for the CDR3 is TGTGCCAGCAGTGAATTGACAAGCACTCAGCCCCAGCATTTT. It is translated as CASSELTSTQPQHF.

This chain joins TRBV28 and TRBJ2-7; D is unresolved. Trimming cost V 4 bases and J 3 bases, with 4 bases left between them. Per germline, CDR1 MDHEN and CDR2 SYDVKM. The CDR3 contains 11 residues. CDR3 sequence (DNA): TGTGCCAGCAGTTCCAGCTACGAGCAGTACTTC. Translated, it gives CASSSSYEQYF.

This clone was observed once. This sequence joins TRBV11-2 and TRBJ1-2; 8 nucleotides line up with TRBD1. This CDR3 contains 16 residues. V lost 4 bases to trimming and J lost 3 bases; unmatched junction nucleotides: 10. In germline, CDR1 is SGHAT, CDR2 FQNNGV. The CDR3 DNA is TGTGCCAGCAGCTCCGTCCGGGACAGGAAATACTATGGCTACACCTTC. Translation gives CASSSVRDRKYYGYTF.

Here the CDR3 reads CASSPGQGGYEQYF. In nucleotides, the CDR3 is TGCGCCAGCAGCCCCGGACAGGGAGGCTACGAGCAGTACTTC. The chain is built from TRBV5-1 and TRBJ2-7, with TRBD1 identical over 8 bases. The CDR3 has 14 amino acids. Unmatched junction bases numbered 6, after V lost 4 bases and J lost 3 bases. Germline V gene lookup returns CDR1 SGHRS and CDR2 YFSETQ. Full variable domain (missing parts from reference TRBV5-1 and TRBJ2-7): KAGVTQTPRYLIKTRGQQVTLSCSPISGHRSVSWYQQTPGQGLQFLFEYFSETQRNKGNFPGRFSGRQFSNSRSEMNVSTLELGDSALYLCASSPGQGGYEQYFGPGTRLTVT.

This clone was counted once. This rearrangement joins TRBV5-1 to TRBJ2-4, with D hard to call. V was shortened by 0 bases and J by 1 base, with 14 bases between the two germline ends. This CDR3 is 17 amino acids long. Germline CDR1 is SGHRS and CDR2 is YFSETQ. The chain's CDR3 is CASSLDNGLRAKNIQYF. For the CDR3, the DNA is TGCGCCAGCAGCTTGGACAACGGGCTGCGGGCCAAAAACATTCAGTACTTC.

The V call is TRBV5-1, the J call TRBJ1-4, with TRBD1 matching over 8 bases. In germline, CDR1 is SGHRS, CDR2 YFSETQ. Germline trimming cut 4 bases from V and 4 bases from J; bases unmatched to any gene: 6. This CDR3 spans 15 amino acids. The CDR3 nucleotides are TGCGCCAGCAGCGTTACAGGGGGTGTTAATGAAAAACTGTTTTTT. Its protein is CASSVTGGVNEKLFF.

In this sample, this clone turned up once. The J gene is TRBJ2-2, the V gene TRBV7-2, with D unresolved. Germline CDR1 reads SGHTA; CDR2 reads FQGNSA. The CDR3 is 13 amino acids. The germline V and J ends were trimmed by 5 bases and 3 bases, with 7 bases remaining between them. CDR3 region: CASSPIYTGELFF. DNA for the CDR3: TGTGCCAGCAGCCCGATTTACACCGGGGAGCTGTTTTTT.

The gene calls are TRBV5-1 and TRBJ2-7; 16 bases are shared with TRBD2. This CDR3 contains 16 residues. Per germline, CDR1 SGHRS and CDR2 YFSETQ. V lost 2 bases, J lost 2 bases, and 1 base stayed unmatched. The CDR3 is CASSLGTSGRAYEQYF. The CDR3 DNA is TGCGCCAGCAGCTTAGGGACTAGCGGGAGGGCCTACGAGCAGTACTTC.

The V call is TRBV18, the J call TRBJ2-7, with D perhaps being TRBD1 or TRBD2 (5 bases each). Germline CDR1 reads KGHSH; CDR2 reads LQKENI. Trimming took 5 bases from V and 1 from J, leaving 15 bases between them. The CDR3 spans 15 residues. The CDR3 DNA follows: TGTGCCAGCTCAAGACGGGACGGTTCGTCCTACGAGCAGTACTTC. Protein: CASSRRDGSSYEQYF.

The chain joins TRBV29-1 to TRBJ2-1; 13 nucleotides line up with TRBD2. V was clipped by 4 bases and J by 2 bases; unmatched bases: 5. Per the germline V gene, CDR1 is SQVTM and CDR2 is ANQGSEA. The CDR3 has 16 residues. The CDR3 bases are TGCAGCGTTGTGGGACTAGCGGGGCCCACCTACAATGAGCAGTTCTTC. It yields the protein CSVVGLAGPTYNEQFF.

The sample holds one count of this clone. The CDR3 sequence is CASSLSTGWRDYGYTF. CDR3 nucleotide sequence: TGTGCCAGCAGTTTATCTACAGGCTGGAGGGACTATGGCTACACCTTC. This chain joins TRBV28 and TRBJ1-2; D might be TRBD1 (5 bases). V shed 1 base and J shed 3 bases, with 15 bases lying between them. Germline loops: CDR1 MDHEN, CDR2 SYDVKM. The CDR3 is 16 amino acids.

The chain carries TRBV30 and TRBJ2-3; 10 bases match TRBD1. This CDR3 contains 15 residues. Germline-derived CDR1 and CDR2 are GTSNPN and SVGIG (reference sequence). V lost 2 bases to trimming and J lost 2 bases; unmatched junction nucleotides: 4. This CDR3 reads CAWSPGTGDTDTQYF. CDR3 DNA sequence: TGTGCCTGGAGTCCAGGGACAGGGGACACAGATACGCAGTATTTT. The full variable domain, with the rest looked up from reference TRBV30 and TRBJ2-3, is SQTIHQWPATLVQPVGSPLSLECTVEGTSNPNLYWYRQAAGRGLQLLFYSVGIGQISSEVPQNLSASRPQDRQFILSSKKLLLSDSGFYLCAWSPGTGDTDTQYFGPGTRLTVL.

V usage is TRBV20-1 and J usage is TRBJ1-4; 9 positions match TRBD1. Germline V gene sequence: CDR1 DFQATT, CDR2 SNEGSKA (reference sequence). CDR3 size: 16 residues. Trimming cost V 3 bases and J 6 bases; bases outside gene matches: 11. The CDR3 loop reads CSASYARQGVHEKLFF. The CDR3 DNA sequence: TGCAGTGCTAGTTACGCCCGACAGGGGGTTCATGAAAAACTGTTTTTT.